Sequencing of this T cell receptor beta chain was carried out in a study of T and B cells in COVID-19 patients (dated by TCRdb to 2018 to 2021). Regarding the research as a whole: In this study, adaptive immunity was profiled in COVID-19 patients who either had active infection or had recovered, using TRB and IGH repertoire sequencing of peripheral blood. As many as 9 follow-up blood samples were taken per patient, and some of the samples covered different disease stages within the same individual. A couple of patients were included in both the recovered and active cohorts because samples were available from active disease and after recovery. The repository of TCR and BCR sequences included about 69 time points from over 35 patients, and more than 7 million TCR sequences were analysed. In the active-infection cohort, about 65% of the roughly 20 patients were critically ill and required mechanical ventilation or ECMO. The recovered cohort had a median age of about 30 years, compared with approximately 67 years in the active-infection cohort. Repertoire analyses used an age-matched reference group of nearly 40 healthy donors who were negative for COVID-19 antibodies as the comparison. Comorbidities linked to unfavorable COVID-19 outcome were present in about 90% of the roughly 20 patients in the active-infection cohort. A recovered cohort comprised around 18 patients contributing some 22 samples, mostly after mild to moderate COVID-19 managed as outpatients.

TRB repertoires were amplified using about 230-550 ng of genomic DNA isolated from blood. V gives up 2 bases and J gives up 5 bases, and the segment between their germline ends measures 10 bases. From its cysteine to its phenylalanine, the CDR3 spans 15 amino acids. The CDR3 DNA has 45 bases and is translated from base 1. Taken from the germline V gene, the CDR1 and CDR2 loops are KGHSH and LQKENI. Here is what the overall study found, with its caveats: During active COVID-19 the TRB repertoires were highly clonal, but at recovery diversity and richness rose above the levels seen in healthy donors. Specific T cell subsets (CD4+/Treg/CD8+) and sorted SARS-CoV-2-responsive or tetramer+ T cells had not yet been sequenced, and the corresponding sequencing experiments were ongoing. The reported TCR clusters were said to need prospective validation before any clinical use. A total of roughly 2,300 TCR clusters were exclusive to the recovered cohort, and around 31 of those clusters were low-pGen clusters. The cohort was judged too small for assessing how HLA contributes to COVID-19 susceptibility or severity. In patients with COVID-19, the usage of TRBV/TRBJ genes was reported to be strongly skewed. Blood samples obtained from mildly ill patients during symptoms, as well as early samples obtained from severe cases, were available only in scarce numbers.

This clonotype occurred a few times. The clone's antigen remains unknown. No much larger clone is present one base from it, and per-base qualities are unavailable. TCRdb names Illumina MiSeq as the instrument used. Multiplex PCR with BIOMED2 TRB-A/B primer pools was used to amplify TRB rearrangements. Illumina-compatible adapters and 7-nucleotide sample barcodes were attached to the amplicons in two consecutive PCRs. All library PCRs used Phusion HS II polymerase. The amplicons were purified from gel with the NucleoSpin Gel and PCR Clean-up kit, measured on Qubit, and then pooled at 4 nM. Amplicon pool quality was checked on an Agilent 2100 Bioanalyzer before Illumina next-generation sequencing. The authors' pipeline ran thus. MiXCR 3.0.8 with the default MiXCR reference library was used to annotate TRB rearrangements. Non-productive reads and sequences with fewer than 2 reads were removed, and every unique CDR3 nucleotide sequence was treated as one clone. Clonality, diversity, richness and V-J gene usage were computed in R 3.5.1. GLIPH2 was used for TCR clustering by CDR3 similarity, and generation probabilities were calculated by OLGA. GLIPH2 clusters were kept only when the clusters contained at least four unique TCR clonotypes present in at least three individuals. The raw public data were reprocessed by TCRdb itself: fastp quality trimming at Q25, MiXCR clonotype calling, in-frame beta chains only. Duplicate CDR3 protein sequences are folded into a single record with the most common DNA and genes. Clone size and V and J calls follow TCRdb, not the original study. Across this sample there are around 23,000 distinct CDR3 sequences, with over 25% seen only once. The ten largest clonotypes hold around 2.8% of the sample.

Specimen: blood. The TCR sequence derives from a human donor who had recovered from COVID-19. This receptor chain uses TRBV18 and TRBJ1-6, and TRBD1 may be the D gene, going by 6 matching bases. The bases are TGTGCCAGCTCACCAGGGTGGGGGCATAATTCACCCCTCCACTTT. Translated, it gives CASSPGWGHNSPLHF.